The rows below give T cell receptor beta chains drawn from one sample of a study of T-cell memory formation after mild COVID-19. TCRdb independently ran MiXCR on the 5' RACE reads; one entry per CDR3 protein. Of about 340,000 distinct CDR3 sequences detected, approximately 21% appear once; the ten largest clones hold 12%. What was sequenced was PBMCs or a T cell subset sorted from them (not recorded which). The receptors derive from an adult woman who had mild COVID-19 (a few samples of this study predate the infection). Cell type and time point are not known. The conserved cysteine and the conserved F or W are not part of the CDR3 here.

j_gene	v_gene	CDR3aa
TRBJ1-2	TRBV5-1	ASSESVVRGQGAGGYT
TRBJ1-5	TRBV27	ASSPQGNSAQPQH
TRBJ2-3	TRBV10-3	AIAKTDTQY
TRBJ2-3	TRBV7-2	ASSFLGGSTDTQY
TRBJ2-7	TRBV7-2	ASSLADRPRGYEQY
TRBJ1-6	TRBV20-1	SGGTNHNSPLH
TRBJ2-7	TRBV29-1	SVQGDRAKSEQY
TRBJ2-7	TRBV6-1	ASSGDSRDRGFSYEQY
TRBJ2-5	TRBV5-1	ASGEPEGTQY
TRBJ2-2	TRBV7-4	ACWGPNTGELF
TRBJ2-3	TRBV7-2	ASSFGTGYTDTQY
TRBJ2-5	TRBV12-5	ASVPDRGDEETQY
TRBJ1-6	TRBV4-1	ASSQDIGSASPLH
TRBJ2-7	TRBV7-9	ASSSTWALEQY
TRBJ2-1	TRBV7-9	ASSTQRPEQF
TRBJ2-1	TRBV5-1	ASSLASGQGNNEQF
TRBJ1-5	TRBV7-9	ASSSAKPGDSNQPQH
TRBJ1-2	TRBV11-3	ASSRGTGDKDGYT
TRBJ2-3	TRBV15	ATSRAASRLITDTQY
TRBJ1-2	TRBV4-1	ASSQALGAYGYT
TRBJ2-7	TRBV5-6	ASSIRGYEQY
TRBJ1-1	TRBV20-1	SALYTEAF
TRBJ2-7	TRBV15	ATSRPGRSLYEQY
TRBJ2-7	TRBV12-3/TRBV12-4	ASSLSLSGYEQY
TRBJ1-5	TRBV18	ASSPTGTKNQPQH
TRBJ1-5	TRBV12-3/TRBV12-4	ASRLGGLGSNQPQH
TRBJ2-3	TRBV29-1	SVGADTSTDTQY
TRBJ2-1	TRBV7-2	ASSLPVQSYNEQF
TRBJ2-5	TRBV7-6	ASSLRQGSIQETQY
TRBJ1-4	TRBV29-1	SVGTGFGGELF
TRBJ2-7	TRBV20-1	SAKTGTLTYEQY
TRBJ2-2	TRBV24-1	ATSDPLSSGDTGELF
TRBJ2-2	TRBV12-3/TRBV12-4	ASSRTGTYTGELF
TRBJ1-1	TRBV10-3	AISEGGLEAF
TRBJ1-5	TRBV6-5	ASSYGPPGHSNQPQH